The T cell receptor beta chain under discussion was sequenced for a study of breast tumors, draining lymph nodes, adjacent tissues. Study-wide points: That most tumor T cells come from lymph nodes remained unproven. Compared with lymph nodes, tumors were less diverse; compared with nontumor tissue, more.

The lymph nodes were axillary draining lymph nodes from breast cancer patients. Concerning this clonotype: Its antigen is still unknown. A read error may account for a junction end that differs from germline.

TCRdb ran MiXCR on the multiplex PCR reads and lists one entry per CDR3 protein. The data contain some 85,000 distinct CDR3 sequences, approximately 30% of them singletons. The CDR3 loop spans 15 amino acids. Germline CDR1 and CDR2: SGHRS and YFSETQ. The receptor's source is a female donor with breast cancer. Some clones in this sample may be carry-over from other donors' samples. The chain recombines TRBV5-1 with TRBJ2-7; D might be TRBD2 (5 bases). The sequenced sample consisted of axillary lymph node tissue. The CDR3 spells CASSLVKSGVDEQCF. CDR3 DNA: TGCGCCAGCAGCTTGGTTAAATCCGGGGTTGACGAGCAGTGCTTC.